These 25 T cell receptor beta chains were sequenced from one sample in a study of lymphopenia after photon versus proton radiotherapy. Sequenced by immunoSEQ multiplex PCR; TCRdb stores in-frame clones only, minus some. The data show 60,000 or so clones, about 90% seen once. This specimen was peripheral blood, taken from a patient treated with photon-based radiotherapy. Every receptor here comes from a man aged 40-55 years with gastric cancer.

This clone has more than one count but fewer than ten. The chain couples TRBV7-9 to TRBJ1-1; TRBD1 matches at 8 bases. From germline, CDR1 is SEHNR and CDR2 FQNEAQ (reference sequence). CDR3 length equals 15 residues. V lost 5 bases and J lost 4; bases outside the gene matches: 9. The CDR3 bases are TGTGCCAGCAGCGCCCAGGGGGCGGGGGGCACTGAAGCTTTCTTT. Translating it yields CASSAQGAGGTEAFF. The entire variable domain, with the rest obtained from reference TRBV7-9 and TRBJ1-1, is as follows: DTGVSQNPRHKITKRGQNVTFRCDPISEHNRLYWYRQTLGQGPEFLTYFQNEAQLEKSRLLSDRFSAERPKGSFSTLEIQRTEQGDSAMYLCASSAQGAGGTEAFFGQGTRLTVV.

The chain joins TRBV18 to TRBJ2-7; D assignment may be TRBD1 or TRBD2 (5 bases each). V was pared by 5 bases and J by 5 bases, with 16 bases between. The CDR3 contains 14 residues. Germline loops: CDR1 KGHSH, CDR2 LQKENI. The CDR3 spells CASSDGAIQDEQYF. The CDR3 DNA reads as TGTGCCAGCTCAGACGGGGCCATTCAAGACGAGCAGTACTTC.

V and J are TRBV5-1 and TRBJ1-2; 8 bases are shared with TRBD1. Looked up from germline, CDR1 is SGHRS and CDR2 is YFSETQ. The V gene end was trimmed by 3 bases and the J gene end by 5 bases; junction bases not matched to a gene: 18. This CDR3 comprises 18 residues. The CDR3 reads CASSSGQGGRPSSYGYTF. In nucleotides, the CDR3 is TGCGCCAGCAGCTCCGGACAGGGAGGCCGACCTTCTTCTTATGGCTACACCTTC.

CDR3 amino acids: CASSLGGQGSNGELFF. In DNA form, the CDR3 reads TGTGCCAGCAGCTTAGGGGGCCAGGGGTCAAACGGGGAGCTGTTTTTT. The chain has TRBV11-2 and TRBJ2-2; TRBD1 might be the D (6 bases). Trimming took 1 base from V and 7 from J, leaving 16 bases between them. Germline loops: CDR1 SGHAT, CDR2 FQNNGV. The CDR3 is made up of 16 amino acids.

This chain joins TRBV5-4 and TRBJ1-3; 9 bases are shared with TRBD1. CDR3 length: 15 amino acids. Germline V gene sequence: CDR1 SGHNT, CDR2 YYREEE (reference sequence). V shed 1 base and J 4 bases; nucleotides not matched to a gene: 3. The CDR3 loop is CASSLTGGGGNTIYF. The CDR3 coding sequence is TGTGCCAGCAGCTTGACAGGGGGCGGCGGAAACACCATATATTTT.

The rearrangement links TRBV27 to TRBJ1-2; TRBD1 matches 7 bases. The ends lost 2 bases at V and 4 bases at J; junction bases unmatched: 7. This CDR3 has 15 amino acids. Germline loops: CDR1 MNHEY, CDR2 SMNVEV (reference sequence). The DNA for the CDR3 is TGTGCCAGCAGTTTACAGGGGGGGAAGCTCTATGGCTACACCTTC. Residues: CASSLQGGKLYGYTF.

The chain has TRBV5-6 and TRBJ1-2; 9 bases match TRBD1. This CDR3 contains 18 residues. The germline gives CDR1 SGHDT, CDR2 YYEEEE. The V and J ends lost 2 bases and 0 bases, in that order; junction bases with no gene match: 11. CDR3 protein: CASSFGQGRPVANYGYTF. Written as DNA, the CDR3 is TGTGCCAGCAGCTTCGGACAGGGGCGGCCGGTAGCTAACTATGGCTACACCTTC.

V gene TRBV30 combines with J gene TRBJ1-3; D is undetermined. The V gene's germline CDR1 is GTSNPN and CDR2 SVGIG (reference sequence). This CDR3 spans 14 amino acids. Deletions cut 5 bases from V and 2 bases from J, with 13 bases between. The CDR3 reads CAWDVGSPGNTIYF. The CDR3 coding sequence is TGTGCCTGGGACGTGGGGTCCCCTGGAAACACCATATATTTT.

This sequence joins TRBV4-2 and TRBJ1-1; 8 nucleotides match TRBD1. The CDR3 is made up of 15 amino acids. Germline values: CDR1 LGHNA, CDR2 YNFKEQ. V shed 0 bases and J 2 bases; nucleotides not matched to a gene: 2. The DNA of the CDR3 is TGTGCCAGCAGCCAAGAGGACAGGGTCAACACTGAAGCTTTCTTT. It encodes CASSQEDRVNTEAFF.

The genes are TRBV19 and TRBJ2-1; 11 nucleotides match TRBD1. Germline CDR1 LNHDA, CDR2 SQIVND (reference sequence). V shed 5 bases and J 4 bases; nucleotides not matched to a gene: 4. The CDR3 loop spans 15 amino acids. CDR3 nucleotide sequence: TGTGCCAGTAGTGCCGGGACAGGGGGTTACAATGAGCAGTTCTTC. It is translated as CASSAGTGGYNEQFF.

CDR3 region: CASSPTGDSGNTIYF. Written as DNA, the CDR3 is TGCGCCAGCAGCCCAACAGGTGACTCTGGAAACACCATATATTTT. The genes are TRBV5-1 and TRBJ1-3; weak D call: TRBD1 (5 bases). Germline values: CDR1 SGHRS, CDR2 YFSETQ. The V end lost 4 bases, the J end lost 0 bases, and 11 bases lay between the germline ends. The CDR3 extends over 15 amino acids. Using reference TRBV5-1 and TRBJ1-3 for the parts outside the CDR3, the full variable domain is KAGVTQTPRYLIKTRGQQVTLSCSPISGHRSVSWYQQTPGQGLQFLFEYFSETQRNKGNFPGRFSGRQFSNSRSEMNVSTLELGDSALYLCASSPTGDSGNTIYFGEGSWLTVV.

The genes are TRBV6-1 and TRBJ1-5; D gene uncertain. Germline lookup yields CDR1 MNHNS and CDR2 SASEGT. This CDR3 region has 15 residues. V lost 8 bases and J 7 bases, leaving 21 bases between the germline ends. CDR3: CASQPLTVARQPQHF. The CDR3 bases are TGTGCCAGCCAGCCATTGACCGTGGCGAGGCAGCCCCAGCATTTT.

This clone showed up just a few times. J is TRBJ1-1 and V is TRBV7-8; a possible D gene is TRBD1 (5 bases). V lost 6 bases and J 0 bases, leaving 11 bases between the germline ends. The V gene's germline CDR1 is SGHVS and CDR2 FQNEAQ. This CDR3 region has 14 residues. CDR3: CASRSTALNTEAFF. CDR3 nucleotide sequence: TGTGCCAGCAGGTCGACAGCCTTGAACACTGAAGCTTTCTTT. Together with reference TRBV7-8 and TRBJ1-1, the CDR3 gives the full variable domain: GAGVSQSPRYKVAKRGQDVALRCDPISGHVSLFWYQQALGQGPEFLTYFQNEAQLDKSGLPSDRFFAERPEGSVSTLKIQRTQQEDSAVYLCASRSTALNTEAFFGQGTRLTVV.

V usage is TRBV2 and J usage is TRBJ1-1; D gene unclear. Germline CDR1 is SNHLY and CDR2 is FYNNEI. V lost 9 bases and J 1 base, leaving 15 bases between the germline ends. The length of the CDR3 is 14 residues. The CDR3 coding sequence is TGTGCCAGTCAACTGAGGTTTGGGAACACTGAAGCTTTCTTT. Translated: CASQLRFGNTEAFF.

The chain is built from TRBV5-1 and TRBJ2-1, with D possibly matching TRBD2 (6 bases). This CDR3 has 14 amino acids. Germline CDR1 and CDR2: SGHRS and YFSETQ. V was shortened by 4 bases and J by 1 base, with 9 bases between the two germline ends. CDR3 nucleotides: TGCGCCAGCAGCCGGGGGACTTCCTACAATGAGCAGTTCTTC. This encodes CASSRGTSYNEQFF. The complete variable domain, with remaining parts taken from reference TRBV5-1 and TRBJ2-1, reads KAGVTQTPRYLIKTRGQQVTLSCSPISGHRSVSWYQQTPGQGLQFLFEYFSETQRNKGNFPGRFSGRQFSNSRSEMNVSTLELGDSALYLCASSRGTSYNEQFFGPGTRLTVL.

V is TRBV7-8 and J is TRBJ2-7; tentatively, D is TRBD1 (5 bases). V was trimmed by 3 bases and J by 3 bases, leaving 6 bases between them. The CDR3 runs to 12 residues. The germline gives CDR1 SGHVS, CDR2 FQNEAQ. In DNA, the CDR3 is TGTGCCAGCAGCTTCGACAGCTACGAGCAGTACTTC. Amino acid sequence: CASSFDSYEQYF.

This clone was observed a few times. This chain connects TRBV5-1 to TRBJ2-5, with a weak D call TRBD1 (5 bases). The germline V gene encodes CDR1 SGHRS and CDR2 YFSETQ. CDR3 size: 15 residues. The germline V and J ends were trimmed by 4 bases and 1 base, with 14 bases remaining between them. This CDR3 is CASSPVDRSQETQYF. CDR3 sequence (DNA): TGCGCCAGCAGCCCCGTTGACAGATCCCAAGAGACCCAGTACTTC. Combining the CDR3 with reference TRBV5-1 and TRBJ2-5 gives the whole variable domain KAGVTQTPRYLIKTRGQQVTLSCSPISGHRSVSWYQQTPGQGLQFLFEYFSETQRNKGNFPGRFSGRQFSNSRSEMNVSTLELGDSALYLCASSPVDRSQETQYFGPGTRLLVL.

The rearrangement links TRBV5-1 to TRBJ1-3; 7 nucleotides line up with TRBD1. V lost 4 bases to trimming and J lost 0 bases; unmatched junction nucleotides: 4. Germline lookup yields CDR1 SGHRS and CDR2 YFSETQ. This CDR3 region has 15 residues. The CDR3 sequence: CASSRQGDSGNTIYF. CDR3 sequence (DNA): TGCGCCAGCAGCAGGCAGGGGGACTCTGGAAACACCATATATTTT.

The chain employs TRBV7-2 and TRBJ2-5; D gene ambiguous. Germline V gene lookup returns CDR1 SGHTA and CDR2 FQGNSA. Trimming took off 1 base at V and 1 base at J, with 10 bases between the two ends. There are 15 residues in the CDR3. CDR3 loop: CASSLDSHFQETQYF. The DNA of the CDR3 is TGTGCCAGCAGCTTAGATTCCCATTTCCAAGAGACCCAGTACTTC.

This chain's CDR3 is CASSLTGVAEHNEQFF. CDR3 bases: TGTGCCAGCAGCTTAACGGGGGTCGCCGAGCACAATGAGCAGTTCTTC. The chain carries TRBV7-3 and TRBJ2-1; either TRBD1 or TRBD2 may fit D (5 bases each). The V gene lost 0 bases and the J gene lost 5 bases, with 14 bases spanning the gap. CDR3 size: 16 residues. CDR1 is SGHTA, CDR2 FQGTGA, per germline.

The chain couples TRBV19 to TRBJ2-1; 8 positions match TRBD2. This CDR3 has 15 residues. V dropped 1 base and J dropped 5; count of bases not matched to a gene: 4. Per germline, CDR1 LNHDA and CDR2 SQIVND (reference sequence). This CDR3 is CASSIVAGGNNEQFF. The DNA of the CDR3 is TGTGCCAGTAGTATAGTGGCGGGGGGCAACAATGAGCAGTTCTTC.

V and J are TRBV9 and TRBJ1-2; D is perhaps TRBD1 (5 bases). V lost 3 bases, J lost 5 bases, and 17 bases lay in between. CDR1 is SGDLS, CDR2 YYNGEE, per germline. This CDR3 contains 15 residues. The CDR3 here is CASSAEPGRNYGYTF. DNA of the CDR3: TGTGCCAGCAGCGCAGAACCGGGACGGAATTATGGCTACACCTTC. The complete variable domain, with remaining parts taken from reference TRBV9 and TRBJ1-2, reads DSGVTQTPKHLITATGQRVTLRCSPRSGDLSVYWYQQSLDQGLQFLIQYYNGEERAKGNILERFSAQQFPDLHSELNLSSLELGDSALYFCASSAEPGRNYGYTFGSGTRLTVV.

The chain uses TRBV7-6 and TRBJ1-6; the D is unclear. The CDR3 consists of 16 residues. Germline-derived CDR1 and CDR2 are SGHVS and FNYEAQ. Trimming removed 1 base from V and 7 bases from J, with 14 bases in between. The CDR3 coding sequence is TGTGCCAGCAGCTTAGGCAGGACTGATCGGAATTCACCCCTCCACTTT. It encodes CASSLGRTDRNSPLHF.

J is TRBJ2-5 and V is TRBV5-4, with D unresolved. This CDR3 comprises 14 residues. Trimming stripped 4 bases from V and 4 bases from J, with 14 bases between. Germline CDR1 is SGHNT and CDR2 is YYREEE (reference sequence). CDR3 DNA sequence: TGTGCCAGCAGCCAGACAAGGACGTCAGAGACCCAGTACTTC. Translating it yields CASSQTRTSETQYF.

The chain employs TRBV7-6 and TRBJ1-6; D is ambiguous. This CDR3 comprises 13 residues. Trimming took off 5 bases at V and 10 bases at J, with 12 bases between the two ends. The V gene's germline CDR1 is SGHVS and CDR2 FNYEAQ. As DNA, the CDR3 is TGTGCCAGCAGCCCGGACGTTGGATCACCCCTCCACTTT. Its translation is CASSPDVGSPLHF.